This TCR beta chain was identified in a study of identifying expanded T cells in peripheral blood (dated by TCRdb to about 2019). About the full investigation: Four technical replicates, made by sequencing separate aliquots from the same pool of genomic DNA, were compared pairwise. Study-wide findings and limitations: Between technical replicates the binomial model flagged 0.9 to 1.5 differentially abundant clones, whereas over roughly two weeks the binomial model flagged about 15 and over approximately 4 weeks 19 to 20. Across all healthy-donor time intervals, the beta-binomial model significantly cut both the number of clones called differentially abundant and the false-positive rate. Across all healthy donors, variance in clone template counts between approximately 2-week samples was found to increase significantly with total template count. The authors expected that over much longer intervals, such as months to years, biological variance in healthy repertoires might increase even further.

Concerning this clone: Its cognate antigen has yet to be identified. Per-base quality was not reported, and no clone a single base away is much larger than it.

As encoded in the germline V gene, CDR1 is SGHTA while CDR2 is FQGNSA. The CDR3 runs 16 amino acids, cysteine and phenylalanine included. The CDR3 DNA has 48 bases and is translated from base 1. Clipping removes 2 bases from V and 6 bases from J, with 10 as the unmatched junction base count. No immune events, such as infections, were documented for the healthy donors during the collection period. To calibrate time-dependent variance in a beta-binomial model of T-cell clone differential abundance, blood repertoires from healthy donors were used as a training cohort. The training cohort was composed of approximately ten healthy donors, 3 female and 7 male. The donors were between roughly 25 and 70 years old, with an average age of 43 years. Whole blood, obtained from a commercial supplier, was collected from each healthy donor at three time points spaced around two weeks apart. For immunosequencing, genomic DNA was extracted from unsorted whole blood.

The immunoSEQ Assay, which uses bias-controlled multiplex PCR amplification of genomic DNA, was used to profile TCRbeta CDR3 regions. Regarding the original processing steps: To quantify the absolute abundance of each unique TCRbeta CDR3 region, the sequences were collapsed and filtered. Differential abundance was tested with a binomial (Fisher-equivalent) model and with a beta-binomial model adding time-dependent variance fitted from healthy donors. Any clone with fewer than 5 combined templates was excluded, and a clone was called differentially abundant if its Benjamini-Hochberg FDR was below 0.01. Beta-binomial variance was modeled as a function of total template count across the two samples using the form v = (b*log(k)+a)^2. TCRdb limited this immuneACCESS table to in-frame rearrangements with V and J called. A share of clones is missing; checked studies link under half to unresolved V genes, and the rest is unexplained. The V and J calls and clone size were taken over from that table, and D and trimming were inferred from the DNA. The sample table lists roughly 84,000 clones, 70% to 90% of them with a count of one. 7% to 8.5% of the sample goes to the ten largest clones.

The receptor's source is a person aged 18 to 70 in good health. The rearranged chain carries TRBV7-2 and TRBJ2-3; TRBD1 fits 8 bases in the junction. Sequences were obtained from blood. The CDR3 region: CASSLQGPGGSDTQYF. The nucleotides are TGTGCCAGCAGCTTACAGGGGCCAGGGGGCTCGGATACGCAGTATTTT.